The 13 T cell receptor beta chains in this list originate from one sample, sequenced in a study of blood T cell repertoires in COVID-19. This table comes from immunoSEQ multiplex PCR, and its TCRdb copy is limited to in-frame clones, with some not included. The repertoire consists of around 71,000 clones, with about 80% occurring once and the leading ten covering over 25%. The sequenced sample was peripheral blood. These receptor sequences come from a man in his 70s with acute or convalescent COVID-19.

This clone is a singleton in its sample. The CDR3 loop reads CASSLGVGEQFF. The CDR3 coding sequence is TGTGCCAGCAGTTTAGGAGTCGGGGAGCAGTTCTTC. This chain links TRBV12-3 or TRBV12-4 with TRBJ2-1; D remains ambiguous. The germline V and J ends were trimmed by 1 base and 10 bases, with 8 bases remaining between them. This CDR3 is 12 amino acids long.

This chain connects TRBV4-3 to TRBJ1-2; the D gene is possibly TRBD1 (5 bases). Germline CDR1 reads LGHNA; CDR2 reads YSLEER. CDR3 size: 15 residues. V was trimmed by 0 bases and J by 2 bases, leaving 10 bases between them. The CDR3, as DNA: TGCGCCAGCAGCCAAGATCTGGCAGGGAACTATGGCTACACCTTC. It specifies CASSQDLAGNYGYTF.

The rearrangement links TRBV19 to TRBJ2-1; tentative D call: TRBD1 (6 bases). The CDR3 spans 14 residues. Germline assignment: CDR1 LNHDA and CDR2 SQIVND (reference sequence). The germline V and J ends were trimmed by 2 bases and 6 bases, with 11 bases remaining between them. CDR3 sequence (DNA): TGTGCCAGTAGTATACGGGACATGGTCAATGAGCAGTTCTTC. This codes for CASSIRDMVNEQFF.

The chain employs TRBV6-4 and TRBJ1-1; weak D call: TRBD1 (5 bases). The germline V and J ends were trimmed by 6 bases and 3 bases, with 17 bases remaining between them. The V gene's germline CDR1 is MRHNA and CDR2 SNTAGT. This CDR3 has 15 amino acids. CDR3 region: CASRAGGDWDTEAFF. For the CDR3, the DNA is TGTGCCAGCAGGGCGGGGGGGGATTGGGACACTGAAGCTTTCTTT.

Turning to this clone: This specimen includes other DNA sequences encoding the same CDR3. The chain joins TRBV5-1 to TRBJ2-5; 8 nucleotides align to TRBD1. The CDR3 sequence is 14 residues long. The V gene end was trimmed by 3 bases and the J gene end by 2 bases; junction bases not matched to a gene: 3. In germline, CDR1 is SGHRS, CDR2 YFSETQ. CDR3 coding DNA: TGCGCCAGCAGCTCAGGACAGGGACAAGAGACCCAGTACTTC. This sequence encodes CASSSGQGQETQYF.

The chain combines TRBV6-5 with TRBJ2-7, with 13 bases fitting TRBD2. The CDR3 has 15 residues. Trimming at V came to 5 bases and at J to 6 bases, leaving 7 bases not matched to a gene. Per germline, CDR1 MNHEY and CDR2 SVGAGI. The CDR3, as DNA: TGTGCCAGCAGTACATGGACTAGCGGGAGTAGCGAGCAGTACTTC. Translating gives CASSTWTSGSSEQYF.

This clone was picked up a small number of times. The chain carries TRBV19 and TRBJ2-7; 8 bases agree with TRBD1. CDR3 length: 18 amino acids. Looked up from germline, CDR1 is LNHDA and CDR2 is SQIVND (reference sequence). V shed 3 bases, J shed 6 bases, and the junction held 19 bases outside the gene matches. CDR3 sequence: CASSMALLGQGPFGEQYF. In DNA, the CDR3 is TGTGCCAGTAGTATGGCCCTCCTTGGACAGGGCCCTTTCGGCGAGCAGTACTTC.

The CDR3 protein is CASSLTGTDYGYTF. The CDR3 DNA is TGCGCCAGCAGCTTGACAGGGACGGACTATGGCTACACCTTC. This chain uses TRBV5-1 with TRBJ1-2, with TRBD1 as a possible D gene (6 bases). Trimming cost V 1 base and J 3 bases, with 10 bases left between them. The CDR3 has 14 amino acids. The germline gives CDR1 SGHRS, CDR2 YFSETQ.

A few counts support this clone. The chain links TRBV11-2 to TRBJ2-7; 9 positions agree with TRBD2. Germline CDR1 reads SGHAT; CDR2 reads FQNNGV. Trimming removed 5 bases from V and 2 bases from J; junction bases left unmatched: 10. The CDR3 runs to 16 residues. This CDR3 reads CASSPDSASGTYEQYF. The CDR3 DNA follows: TGTGCCAGCAGCCCTGATTCCGCTAGCGGGACCTACGAGCAGTACTTC.

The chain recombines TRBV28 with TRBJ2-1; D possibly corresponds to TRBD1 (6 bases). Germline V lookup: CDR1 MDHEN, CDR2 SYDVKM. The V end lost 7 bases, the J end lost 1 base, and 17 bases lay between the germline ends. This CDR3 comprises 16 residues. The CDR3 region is CASTARGRASYNEQFF. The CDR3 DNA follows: TGTGCCAGCACCGCCAGGGGCAGGGCATCCTACAATGAGCAGTTCTTC.

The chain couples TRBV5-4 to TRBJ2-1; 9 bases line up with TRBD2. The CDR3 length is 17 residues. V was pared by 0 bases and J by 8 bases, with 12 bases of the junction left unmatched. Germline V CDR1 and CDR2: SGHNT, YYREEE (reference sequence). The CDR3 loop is CASSLGGTSMADDEQFF. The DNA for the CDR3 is TGTGCCAGCAGCTTGGGGGGGACTAGCATGGCGGACGATGAGCAGTTCTTC.

CDR3 bases: TGTGCCAGCAGCACCCTCGGGGGACAGAAGAACACCGGGGAGCTGTTTTTT. Translated: CASSTLGGQKNTGELFF. The chain carries TRBV7-3 and TRBJ2-2; D possibly corresponds to TRBD1 (7 bases). The V gene lost 5 bases and the J gene lost 1 base, with 17 bases spanning the gap. This CDR3 comprises 17 residues. Germline CDR1 reads SGHTA; CDR2 reads FQGTGA.

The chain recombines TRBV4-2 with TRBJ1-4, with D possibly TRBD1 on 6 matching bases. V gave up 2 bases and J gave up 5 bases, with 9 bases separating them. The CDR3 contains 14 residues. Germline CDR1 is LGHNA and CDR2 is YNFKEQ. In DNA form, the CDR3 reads TGTGCCAGCAGCCAATCAGGGGTAAATGAAAAACTGTTTTTT. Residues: CASSQSGVNEKLFF.